The 18 T cell receptor beta chains below come from one sample, sequenced in a study of blood T cell repertoires in COVID-19. Assay used: immunoSEQ multiplex PCR; TCRdb lists only in-frame clones, some missing. The table includes around 97,000 clones, roughly 89% detected once. The sample comprised peripheral blood. Source of these receptors: a woman older than 75 in a cohort sampled during active COVID-19.

The rearrangement links TRBV18 to TRBJ2-3; TRBD2 might be the D (5 bases). Deletions cut 0 bases from V and 0 bases from J, with 13 bases between. The germline CDR1 and CDR2 sequences are KGHSH and LQKENI. This CDR3 has 17 residues. Here the CDR3 DNA reads TGTGCCAGCTCACCACCCCAGGCGGGCCCAAGCACAGATACGCAGTATTTT. Translating it yields CASSPPQAGPSTDTQYF.

In DNA, the CDR3 is TGCAGCGTTCCTGGGACAGGGTGGGATGAGCAGTTCTTC. Protein: CSVPGTGWDEQFF. The chain couples TRBV29-1 to TRBJ2-1, with 9 bases that match TRBD1. The length of the CDR3 is 13 residues. CDR1 is SQVTM and CDR2 is ANQGSEA in the germline V gene. V gave up 5 bases and J gave up 8 bases; unmatched junction bases: 7.

The CDR3 reads CATGDGYEQYF. As DNA, the CDR3 is TGTGCCACGGGGGACGGTTACGAGCAGTACTTC. The J gene is TRBJ2-7, the V gene TRBV28; a weak D match, TRBD2 (6 bases). V gave up 10 bases and J gave up 4 bases, with 11 bases separating them. Germline V lookup: CDR1 MDHEN, CDR2 SYDVKM. The CDR3 covers 11 residues.

This chain links TRBV27 with TRBJ2-1; TRBD2 matches 13 bases. The germline gives CDR1 MNHEY, CDR2 SMNVEV (reference sequence). Unmatched junction bases numbered 19, after V lost 10 bases and J lost 4 bases. This CDR3 has 19 residues. CDR3 in amino acids: CAINSLPPGGLAGYNEQFF. For the CDR3, the DNA is TGTGCCATCAATTCCCTACCCCCTGGGGGACTAGCGGGATACAATGAGCAGTTCTTC.

The V call is TRBV18, the J call TRBJ1-1; D gene uncertain. CDR1 KGHSH and CDR2 LQKENI come from the germline V gene. This CDR3 comprises 16 residues. Trimming took 3 bases from V and 2 from J, leaving 16 bases between them. CDR3 residues: CASSPTNGLLNTEAFF. The CDR3 bases are TGTGCCAGCTCACCTACCAACGGACTCCTCAACACTGAAGCTTTCTTT.

The V and J genes are TRBV12-3 or TRBV12-4 and TRBJ2-7; D may be TRBD1 (5 bases). V was trimmed by 5 bases and J by 3 bases, leaving 8 bases between them. The CDR3 totals 12 residues. In nucleotides, the CDR3 is TGTGCCAGCAGTCAGGGAAACTACGAGCAGTACTTC. Translated: CASSQGNYEQYF.

This clone was seen more than once but under ten times. The chain is built from TRBV5-8 and TRBJ2-3; a possible D gene is TRBD1 (5 bases). V shed 5 bases and J shed 5 bases, with 15 bases lying between them. The CDR3 is 14 amino acids. Germline-derived CDR1 and CDR2 are SGHTS and YDEGEE. The CDR3 nucleotides are TGTGCCAGCAGGAGACCCCCGACAGTAGATACGCAGTATTTT. Translation: CASRRPPTVDTQYF.

This chain connects TRBV24-1 to TRBJ2-4; perhaps TRBD2 as D (5 bases). The CDR3 covers 9 residues. CDR1 and CDR2 from the germline V gene are KGHDR and SFDVKD. Deletions cut 9 bases from V and 15 bases from J, with 11 bases between. The CDR3 coding sequence is TGTGCCACCGATCCCCGGGGGTACTTC. It codes for CATDPRGYF.

The chain employs TRBV7-3 and TRBJ2-1; 9 bases fit TRBD1. The V segment lost 1 base and the J segment 9 bases; nucleotides outside the gene matches: 4. There are 14 residues in the CDR3. Germline V gene data show CDR1 as SGHTA and CDR2 as FQGTGA. CDR3 sequence reads: CASSLMADRGEQFF. The CDR3 DNA sequence: TGTGCCAGCAGCTTAATGGCGGACAGGGGTGAGCAGTTCTTC. The variable domain in full, completed from reference TRBV7-3 and TRBJ2-1, reads GAGVSQTPSNKVTEKGKYVELRCDPISGHTALYWYRQSLGQGPEFLIYFQGTGAADDSGLPNDRFFAVRPEGSVSTLKIQRTERGDSAVYLCASSLMADRGEQFFGPGTRLTVL.

The V and J genes are TRBV25-1 and TRBJ1-1, with D unclear. This CDR3 spans 11 amino acids. The V end lost 4 bases, the J end lost 8 bases, and 8 bases lay between the germline ends. Per germline, CDR1 MGHDK and CDR2 SYGVNS. The CDR3 reads CASSVKSEAFF. DNA for the CDR3: TGTGCCAGCAGTGTCAAAAGCGAAGCTTTCTTT. The full variable domain, its missing parts supplied by reference TRBV25-1 and TRBJ1-1, is EADIYQTPRYLVIGTGKKITLECSQTMGHDKMYWYQQDPGMELHLIHYSYGVNSTEKGDLSSESTVSRIRTEHFPLTLESARPSHTSQYLCASSVKSEAFFGQGTRLTVV.

The chain carries TRBV20-1 and TRBJ2-1; unclear D gene. Germline CDR1 reads DFQATT; CDR2 reads SNEGSKA (reference sequence). Deletions cut 3 bases from V and 10 bases from J, with 10 bases between. The CDR3 contains 11 residues. The CDR3 nucleotides are TGCAGTGCTAGCTATCCAGCGGAGCAGTTCTTC. Encoded protein: CSASYPAEQFF.

The CDR3 loop is CASRYSGTGTQYF. The CDR3 nucleotides are TGTGCCAGCAGGTATTCCGGGACTGGTACGCAGTATTTT. The rearrangement links TRBV6-5 to TRBJ2-3; tentatively, D is TRBD2 (6 bases). Trimming took 6 bases from V and 8 from J, leaving 15 bases between them. The germline V gene has CDR1 MNHEY and CDR2 SVGAGI. The CDR3 has 13 amino acids.

This chain joins TRBV5-1 and TRBJ1-2; tentative D call: TRBD1 (5 bases). This CDR3 contains 12 residues. The V end lost 7 bases, the J end lost 8 bases, and 15 bases lay between the germline ends. CDR1 is SGHRS and CDR2 is YFSETQ in the germline V gene. The CDR3 DNA reads as TGCGCCAGCGCGCCGGGACTTGACGGCTACACCTTC. The encoded protein is CASAPGLDGYTF. Full variable domain (missing parts from reference TRBV5-1 and TRBJ1-2): KAGVTQTPRYLIKTRGQQVTLSCSPISGHRSVSWYQQTPGQGLQFLFEYFSETQRNKGNFPGRFSGRQFSNSRSEMNVSTLELGDSALYLCASAPGLDGYTFGSGTRLTVV.

The J gene is TRBJ2-7, the V gene TRBV7-9, with D possibly being TRBD2 (7 bases). Germline V gene data show CDR1 as SEHNR and CDR2 as FQNEAQ (reference sequence). The CDR3 totals 14 residues. Trimming took 5 bases from V and 7 from J, leaving 18 bases between them. The CDR3 DNA sequence: TGTGCCAGCAGCCCAATTGGGGGGGCTGGGGAGCAGTACTTC. It codes for CASSPIGGAGEQYF.

The chain couples TRBV12-3 or TRBV12-4 to TRBJ1-6; D remains ambiguous. The V end lost 7 bases, the J end lost 7 bases, and 11 bases lay between the germline ends. The CDR3 extends over 13 amino acids. CDR3 DNA sequence: TGTGCCAGCAACACGGCGCGGAATTCACCCCTCCACTTT. This codes for CASNTARNSPLHF.

This chain links TRBV7-2 with TRBJ1-3, with 9 bases fitting TRBD1. Germline CDR1 is SGHTA and CDR2 is FQGNSA. V dropped 5 bases and J dropped 4; count of bases not matched to a gene: 3. CDR3 length: 14 amino acids. CDR3 sequence reads: CASSRGTGGNTIYF. The CDR3 coding sequence is TGTGCCAGCAGCAGAGGGACAGGGGGAAACACCATATATTTT.

The chain has TRBV24-1 and TRBJ2-7, with D possibly matching TRBD2 (6 bases). Germline loops: CDR1 KGHDR, CDR2 SFDVKD. V was clipped by 0 bases and J by 4 bases, with 6 bases between them. The CDR3 length is 13 residues. The CDR3 here is CATSDLAGYEQYF. In DNA, the CDR3 is TGTGCCACCAGTGATTTGGCGGGGTACGAGCAGTACTTC.

The chain recombines TRBV5-1 with TRBJ1-4; 10 bases line up with TRBD1. Trimming cost V 4 bases and J 2 bases; bases outside gene matches: 8. The CDR3 runs to 17 residues. CDR1 is SGHRS, CDR2 YFSETQ, per germline. CDR3 sequence (DNA): TGCGCCAGCAGCCCAAGGACAGGGGGAGCGACTAATGAAAAACTGTTTTTT. It encodes CASSPRTGGATNEKLFF.